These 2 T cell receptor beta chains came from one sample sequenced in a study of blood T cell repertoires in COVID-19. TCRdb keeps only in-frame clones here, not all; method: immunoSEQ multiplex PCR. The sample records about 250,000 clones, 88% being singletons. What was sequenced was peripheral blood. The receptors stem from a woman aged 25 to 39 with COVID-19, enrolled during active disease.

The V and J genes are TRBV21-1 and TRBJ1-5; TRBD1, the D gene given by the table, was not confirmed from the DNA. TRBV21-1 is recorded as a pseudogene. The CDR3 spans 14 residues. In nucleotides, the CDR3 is TGTGCCAGCAGCAAAGATGGGCAACATCAGCCCCAGCATTTT. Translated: CASSKDGQHQPQHF.

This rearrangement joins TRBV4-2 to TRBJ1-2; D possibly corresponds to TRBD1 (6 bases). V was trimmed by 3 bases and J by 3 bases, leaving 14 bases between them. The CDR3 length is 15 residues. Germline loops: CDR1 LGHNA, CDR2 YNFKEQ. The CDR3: CASSHLQGSDYGYTF. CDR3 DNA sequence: TGTGCCAGCAGCCACCTACAGGGATCCGACTATGGCTACACCTTC.